This T cell receptor beta chain was profiled in a study of cytomegalovirus exposure and HLA in healthy donors. General study findings and limits: Three of the chains that were CMV-associated were confirmed in vitro to be specific for CMV antigens.

Method: immunoSEQ multiplex PCR; TCRdb's copy keeps in-frame clones and lacks some. The sample shows 100,000 to 150,000 clones, roughly 90% of them seen only once. V was pared by 1 base and J by 6 bases, with 0 bases of the junction left unmatched. CDR3 length: 13 amino acids. CDR1 SGHNT and CDR2 YENEEA come from the germline V gene. Of note for this clone: The target antigen is unknown.

The chain employs TRBV11-3 and TRBJ2-1; 7 nucleotides match TRBD2. This receptor was identified in a young man in good health and CMV-seronegative. The sequencing input was PBMCs. In DNA form, the CDR3 reads TGTGCCAGCAGCTTAGCGGGGGGCAATGAGCAGTTCTTC. This translates into CASSLAGGNEQFF.